This is a list of T cell receptor beta chains from one sample in a study of spatial heterogeneity in lung cancer. TCRdb ran MiXCR on the 5' RACE reads and lists one entry per CDR3 protein. The repertoire has 5,000 to 6,500 distinct CDR3 sequences, 18% of them found once; the top ten carry roughly 15%. Sequenced here: normal lung tissue next to the tumor, sampled at surgery. These receptors came from a male donor with early-stage non-small cell lung cancer. CDR3s include the opening cysteine and the closing phenylalanine or tryptophan.

V	CDR3
TRBV7-9	CASSLSRSPLYGYTF
TRBV15	CATSRDQDRPADTQYF
TRBV29-1	CSFCTGEDTQYF
TRBV7-2	CASSDRDSNQPQHF
TRBV20-1	CSARDPVRGTDTQYF
TRBV28	CAALREYF
TRBV5-4	CASSLYLDTQYF
TRBV30	CAWRGQGSGELFF
TRBV12-3/TRBV12-4	CASSFRAGNSPLHF
TRBV28	CASSFDVGQGDLSQYF
TRBV5-1	CASSSGQGIYNEQFF
TRBV20-1	CSAALSDYGYTF
TRBV5-4	CASSPDRVVREQFF